This passage covers 27 T cell receptor beta chains from one sample sequenced in a study of early T cells in non-severe SARS-CoV-2 infection. TCRdb called the 5' RACE reads again in MiXCR, with one record for every CDR3 protein. The sample has 86,000 or so distinct CDR3 sequences; about 6.5% are singletons. The source material was whole blood. The source is an adult who was a healthcare worker with PCR-confirmed SARS-CoV-2 infection or an uninfected control (not recorded which).

This clonotype has a handful of counts. V gene TRBV11-2 combines with J gene TRBJ2-2; D call uncertain. V was clipped by 1 base and J by 3 bases, with 9 bases between them. In germline, CDR1 is SGHAT, CDR2 FQNNGV. This CDR3 region has 15 residues. The CDR3 bases are TGTGCCAGCAGCTTAGTTAGGGCTGACACCGGGGAGCTGTTTTTT. As protein: CASSLVRADTGELFF.

This clonotype was observed at least ten times. V and J are TRBV12-3 or TRBV12-4 and TRBJ2-1; the match to TRBD2 covers 10 bases. The CDR3 totals 15 residues. V trimming: 6 bases; J trimming: 7 bases; junction bases outside the gene matches: 9. CDR3 bases: TGTGCCAGCAGGGGACAACTAGCGGGAAGAAATGAGCAGTTCTTC. Its protein is CASRGQLAGRNEQFF.

This clonotype appeared many times. V usage is TRBV18 and J usage is TRBJ2-1, with a tentative D call TRBD2 (5 bases). CDR3 length equals 14 residues. Trimming removed 4 bases at V and 9 bases at J, with 16 bases between. Germline CDR1 and CDR2: KGHSH and LQKENI. CDR3 nucleotides: TGTGCCAGCTCACTCTCGGGGTCTGAGACTGAGCAGTTCTTC. Translation gives CASSLSGSETEQFF.

This clonotype was found a few times. V usage is TRBV11-2 and J usage is TRBJ2-7; D unresolved. This CDR3 is 14 amino acids long. Germline loops: CDR1 SGHAT, CDR2 FQNNGV. V lost 2 bases to trimming and J lost 4 bases, with 12 bases between them. The CDR3 DNA is TGTGCCAGCAGCTTACTTGGGCGGCAGTACGAGCAGTACTTC. Translated: CASSLLGRQYEQYF. The full variable domain, with the rest looked up from reference TRBV11-2 and TRBJ2-7, is EAGVAQSPRYKIIEKRQSVAFWCNPISGHATLYWYQQILGQGPKLLIQFQNNGVVDDSQLPKDRFSAERLKGVDSTLKIQPAKLEDSAVYLCASSLLGRQYEQYFGPGTRLTVT.

This clonotype showed up many times. This chain joins TRBV20-1 and TRBJ2-1, with D tentatively TRBD1 (6 bases). CDR1 and CDR2 (germline): DFQATT, SNEGSKA (reference sequence). This CDR3 comprises 17 residues. The V and J ends lost 0 bases and 8 bases respectively, with 23 bases between them. The CDR3 spells CSARDTRQDPFKDEQFF. The CDR3 DNA reads TGCAGTGCTAGAGACACTAGACAGGACCCCTTTAAGGATGAGCAGTTCTTC.

The sample holds many counts of this clonotype. The rearrangement uses TRBV29-1 and TRBJ2-1, with D tentatively TRBD1 (6 bases). The CDR3 covers 16 residues. Germline V lookup: CDR1 SQVTM, CDR2 ANQGSEA. Trimming cost V 6 bases and J 4 bases, with 22 bases left between them. The CDR3 nucleotides read TGCAGCGTCTTATCCCGGGACACTCCACGATACAATGAGCAGTTCTTC. It yields the protein CSVLSRDTPRYNEQFF.

This clonotype was found many times. V and J are TRBV7-2 and TRBJ1-5; D uncertain. V was clipped by 3 bases and J by 0 bases, with 6 bases between them. The germline gives CDR1 SGHTA, CDR2 FQGNSA. The CDR3 loop spans 14 amino acids. The CDR3 region is CASSFSYSNQPQHF. The CDR3 DNA follows: TGTGCCAGCAGCTTCAGCTATAGCAATCAGCCCCAGCATTTT.

This clonotype showed up many times. CDR3: CASSDSGSSYNEQFF. In DNA, the CDR3 is TGCGCCAGCAGCGATAGCGGGAGCTCCTACAATGAGCAGTTCTTC. The V call is TRBV5-1, the J call TRBJ2-1, with TRBD2 identical over 9 bases. Losses at the gene ends were 4 bases for V and 0 bases for J; bases not matched to a gene: 2. The CDR3 is 15 residues long. Germline V gives CDR1 SGHRS, CDR2 YFSETQ.

The V and J genes are TRBV10-3 and TRBJ1-1, with 10 bases that match TRBD1. With V trimmed by 6 bases and J by 3 bases, 4 bases remained unmatched. CDR3 length equals 14 residues. Per the germline V gene, CDR1 is ENHRY and CDR2 is SYGVKD. The CDR3 DNA follows: TGTGCCATCAGCAGACAGGGGGCGGACACTGAAGCTTTCTTT. Its protein is CAISRQGADTEAFF.

In its sample, this clonotype was seen a few times. The chain is built from TRBV29-1 and TRBJ2-5; possible D gene TRBD2, 7 bases. Germline CDR1 and CDR2: SQVTM and ANQGSEA. There are 13 residues in the CDR3. With 4 bases removed from V and 4 bases from J, the gap between germline ends came to 13 bases. The chain's CDR3 is CSVAQGRGETQYF. CDR3 DNA sequence: TGCAGCGTTGCCCAGGGGAGGGGAGAGACCCAGTACTTC. Full variable domain (missing parts from reference TRBV29-1 and TRBJ2-5): SAVISQKPSRDICQRGTSLTIQCQVDSQVTMMFWYRQQPGQSLTLIATANQGSEATYESGFVIDKFPISRPNLTFSTLTVSNMSPEDSSIYLCSVAQGRGETQYFGPGTRLLVL.

A single count supports this clonotype. The chain carries TRBV2 and TRBJ2-5; D gene uncertain. This CDR3 region has 15 residues. Germline V gene lookup returns CDR1 SNHLY and CDR2 FYNNEI. V was cut by 2 bases and J by 0 bases, with 10 bases left in between. The CDR3 reads CASSERFGDQETQYF. The CDR3 DNA reads as TGTGCCAGCAGTGAAAGGTTCGGAGACCAAGAGACCCAGTACTTC.

The table lists this clonotype with a few counts. The rearrangement joins TRBV11-2 to TRBJ2-3; no clear D. The CDR3 is made up of 13 amino acids. The germline V gene encodes CDR1 SGHAT and CDR2 FQNNGV. V was pared by 3 bases and J by 6 bases, with 10 bases between. CDR3 coding DNA: TGTGCCAGCAGCTTCGGCCTTCGGGATACGCAGTATTTT. Its translation: CASSFGLRDTQYF.

This clonotype occurred a few times. V gene TRBV9 combines with J gene TRBJ2-3; D call uncertain. Trimming removed 2 bases at V and 7 bases at J, with 5 bases between. CDR1 is SGDLS, CDR2 YYNGEE, per germline. CDR3 length equals 11 residues. This CDR3 reads CASSVGNTQYF. CDR3 in DNA: TGTGCCAGCAGCGTTGGGAATACGCAGTATTTT.

Ten or more counts support this clonotype. The V call is TRBV29-1, the J call TRBJ1-1, with 10 nucleotides matching TRBD1. V lost 4 bases to trimming and J lost 10 bases; unmatched junction nucleotides: 6. In germline, CDR1 is SQVTM, CDR2 ANQGSEA. The CDR3 runs 12 residues. CDR3 DNA sequence: TGCAGCGTTGCAACCGGGACAGGGGTAGCTTTCTTT. This translates into CSVATGTGVAFF.

This clonotype was detected a few times. V and J are TRBV20-1 and TRBJ1-1; maybe TRBD1 (5 bases). V was pared by 1 base and J by 5 bases, with 17 bases between. The V gene's germline CDR1 is DFQATT and CDR2 SNEGSKA (reference sequence). There are 15 residues in the CDR3. The CDR3 bases are TGCAGTGCTAGAGGTGCTACAGGAATAGAGACTGAAGCTTTCTTT. The encoded protein is CSARGATGIETEAFF.

The table lists this clonotype with a few counts. The gene calls are TRBV18 and TRBJ2-7; D unclear. Germline CDR1 reads KGHSH; CDR2 reads LQKENI. This CDR3 region has 14 residues. V lost 0 bases and J 2 bases, leaving 8 bases between the germline ends. The CDR3 reads CASSPPTIPYEQYF. As DNA, the CDR3 is TGTGCCAGCTCACCACCGACCATTCCCTACGAGCAGTACTTC.

The genes are TRBV27 and TRBJ2-2, with a weak D call TRBD2 (6 bases). With 7 bases removed from V and 2 bases from J, the gap between germline ends came to 23 bases. This CDR3 region has 18 residues. In germline, CDR1 is MNHEY, CDR2 SMNVEV (reference sequence). CDR3 sequence: CASTKLRGTGINTGELFF. CDR3 coding DNA: TGTGCCAGCACTAAACTACGCGGGACGGGGATAAACACCGGGGAGCTGTTTTTT.

The table lists this clonotype with many counts. The rearrangement uses TRBV18 and TRBJ2-3; 8 bases fit TRBD1. The germline V gene has CDR1 KGHSH and CDR2 LQKENI. This CDR3 contains 18 residues. The junction had 13 bases not matched to a gene; V was cut back by 3 bases and J by 2 bases. The DNA for the CDR3 is TGTGCCAGCTCACCGTTAGGCTGGACAGGGTCCGCCACAGATACGCAGTATTTT. Protein product: CASSPLGWTGSATDTQYF.

This clonotype was seen ten or more times. The chain combines TRBV19 with TRBJ2-1, with a weak D call TRBD2 (7 bases). There are 14 residues in the CDR3. CDR1 is LNHDA and CDR2 is SQIVND in the germline V gene (reference sequence). V lost 4 bases and J 2 bases, leaving 9 bases between the germline ends. The CDR3 sequence: CASSNGGPYNEQFF. CDR3 nucleotide sequence: TGTGCCAGTAGTAACGGGGGGCCCTACAATGAGCAGTTCTTC.

This clonotype appeared many times. V is TRBV9 and J is TRBJ1-5; no reliable D call. The ends were cut back, 2 bases at V and 3 bases at J, with 6 bases in the middle. Germline V lookup: CDR1 SGDLS, CDR2 YYNGEE. The CDR3 totals 13 residues. CDR3 sequence (DNA): TGTGCCAGCAGCGTCAGACCCAATCAGCCCCAGCATTTT. Residues: CASSVRPNQPQHF. Using reference TRBV9 and TRBJ1-5 for the parts outside the CDR3, the full variable domain is DSGVTQTPKHLITATGQRVTLRCSPRSGDLSVYWYQQSLDQGLQFLIQYYNGEERAKGNILERFSAQQFPDLHSELNLSSLELGDSALYFCASSVRPNQPQHFGDGTRLSIL.

The gene calls are TRBV6-5 and TRBJ1-1; TRBD1 is a possible D gene (5 bases). The germline V gene encodes CDR1 MNHEY and CDR2 SVGAGI. The length of the CDR3 is 13 residues. The ends were cut back, 4 bases at V and 5 bases at J, with 11 bases in the middle. The DNA for the CDR3 is TGTGCCAGCAGTTCTCGGGGGGGGACTGAAGCTTTCTTT. It encodes CASSSRGGTEAFF.

This chain joins TRBV10-2 and TRBJ2-7; 8 nucleotides align to TRBD1. Germline CDR1 reads WSHSY; CDR2 reads SAAADI. The CDR3 length is 14 residues. V lost 11 bases and J lost 1; bases outside the gene matches: 10. The CDR3 coding sequence is TGCGCCCCCAGGGGGCCGGGGGTATCCTACGAGCAGTACTTC. It specifies CAPRGPGVSYEQYF.

This clonotype was recorded a few times. The V call is TRBV10-3, the J call TRBJ2-1; D perhaps matches TRBD2 (6 bases). Germline V gene lookup returns CDR1 ENHRY and CDR2 SYGVKD. V lost 5 bases, J lost 10 bases, and 12 bases lay in between. The CDR3 is made up of 12 amino acids. The CDR3 bases are TGTGCCATCAGTATGGGGGGTAACGAGCAGTTCTTC. Amino acid sequence: CAISMGGNEQFF.

This clonotype was seen repeatedly, ten times or more. V gene TRBV13 combines with J gene TRBJ2-1; D not resolved. Germline V lookup: CDR1 PRHDT, CDR2 FYEKMQ (reference sequence). V was pared by 4 bases and J by 4 bases, with 5 bases between. The CDR3 sequence is 12 residues long. CDR3 amino acids: CASSSEYNEQFF. CDR3 DNA: TGTGCCAGCAGCTCAGAGTACAATGAGCAGTTCTTC.

This chain links TRBV12-3 or TRBV12-4 with TRBJ2-7; D remains unclear. With 5 bases removed from V and 6 bases from J, the gap between germline ends came to 11 bases. This CDR3 comprises 12 residues. The CDR3 DNA is TGTGCCAGCAGTGGCCCCAGGCCCGAGCAGTACTTC. This encodes CASSGPRPEQYF.

This clonotype was detected ten times or more. J is TRBJ1-1 and V is TRBV6-5; possibly TRBD1 for D (5 bases). The V end lost 7 bases, the J end lost 5 bases, and 14 bases lay between the germline ends. The CDR3 has 13 amino acids. CDR1 is MNHEY and CDR2 is SVGAGI in the germline V gene. The CDR3 DNA is TGTGCCAGCATGGTGCGGAGGGGAACTGAAGCTTTCTTT. It specifies CASMVRRGTEAFF.

This rearrangement joins TRBV5-1 to TRBJ1-6, with D tentatively TRBD1 (6 bases). Between the trimmed V and J ends, which lost 4 bases and 9 bases, there was a span of 17 bases. This CDR3 has 15 amino acids. CDR1 and CDR2 from the germline V gene are SGHRS and YFSETQ. The CDR3 sequence is CASSELGGAGSPLHF. The CDR3, as DNA: TGCGCCAGCAGCGAGCTTGGGGGCGCGGGTTCACCCCTCCACTTT.